This T cell receptor beta chain was documented in a study of tumor-infiltrating lymphocytes in primary liver carcinoma (dated by TCRdb to 2016 to 2017). Some background on the complete study: Four to six patients with histopathologically diagnosed primary liver carcinoma underwent surgical resection in China between November 2015 and March 2016. The five patients, three men and two women aged 30 to 69 years, had hepatocellular carcinoma (four) or combined HCC and intrahepatic cholangiocarcinoma (one). The tumors of the five patients were staged as T1-T3 N0M0, with maximum diameters ranging from roughly 4 to 10 cm. Each sample produced roughly 3.5 to 7.13 million productive TCRbeta reads, and read depth showed no significant difference between tissue types. The study combined TCRbeta repertoire sequencing, expression microarrays and whole-exome sequencing across five regions of each liver tumor, with adjacent normal tissue and blood. A total of roughly 35 specimens from 5 patients underwent TCRbeta repertoire sequencing, comprising around 25 tumor regions, 5 adjacent noncancerous liver tissues and 5 peripheral blood samples. High reproducibility was observed for the technical replicate repertoires, with mean shared-clone rates about 0.89 and correlation coefficients above 0.95. Overall results and qualifications from the work: Bulk unsorted samples precluded comparing CD4+ and CD8+ T cell repertoires. Pairs of tumor regions showed greater repertoire overlap (mean about 36%) than tumor-adjacent pairs (roughly 17%) or tumor-blood pairs (roughly 14%), which is consistent with antigen-driven expansion. The study included only four or five patients, and the authors note findings should be validated in a larger study. A significantly larger repertoire fraction was made up by the top 250 clones in tumors than in blood (p = 0.039). Because sequencing covered only the TCR beta chain and unpaired alpha chains were not captured, true repertoire diversity is likely underestimated.

Starting from about 550 ng total RNA, TCRbeta-specific cDNA was produced by reverse transcription with a constant-region primer and ProtoScript II reverse transcriptase. The TCRbeta libraries were prepared through three rounds of nested multiplex PCR following a slightly modified ARM-PCR procedure. Each of the first two PCR rounds ran for nine to ten cycles and used multiplex TRBV1-TRBV30 forward primers together with a Cbeta reverse primer. A final 25-cycle PCR with Deep VentR polymerase added sample barcodes and Illumina adapters. Amplicons of 200-500 bp were gel-purified with a QIAquick gel extraction kit before sequencing. TCRbeta amplicons were sequenced on an Illumina HiSeq 2500 with 250-bp paired-end reads. The authors' analysis ran thus. Reads were quality-trimmed with Trimmomatic v0.33, and paired reads were merged with FLASH v1.2.11 to recover full CDR3 sequences. V, D and J germline segments were assigned to the rearranged TCRbeta sequences using MiGEC v1.2.1b. VDJtools v1.0.0 computed clonotype statistics and Shannon-Wiener diversity indices. Except for diversity analysis, only each sample's 250 most abundant clonotypes were used in subsequent analyses to reduce sampling bias. TCRdb applied fastp at Q25 and MiXCR to the public reads, then kept only in-frame beta chains. Here each entry gathers all rows of one CDR3 protein and keeps the most common genes and DNA. The V and J calls and clone size come from TCRdb's table, not from the authors' own analysis. The sample table contains fewer than 250,000 distinct CDR3 sequences; only one count was recorded for around 60% of them. Of the sample, around 7.1% is held by the ten largest clones.

With regard to this clonotype: What antigen it recognizes has not been identified. Base qualities were left out, and no much larger clone turns up one base away.

RNA from unsorted whole blood was extracted with TRIzol reagent, and germline DNA was obtained with the DNeasy Blood & Tissue kit. At the time of sampling, the patients had chronic HBV infection and had not received any treatment. Before surgery, 3.5 to 4 milliliters of peripheral blood were drawn into K2EDTA tubes. As encoded in the germline V gene, CDR1 is MRHNA while CDR2 is SNTAGT. V is pruned by 2 bases and J by 3 bases, leaving 3 bases of the junction without a gene match. There are 16 amino acids in the CDR3, from cysteine to phenylalanine inclusive. Just CDR3 DNA is preserved here, 48 bases in frame from base 1.

This receptor was taken from a woman aged 55-69 years with primary liver carcinoma and hepatitis B virus infection. Sequenced: peripheral blood. Recombination connected TRBV6-4 to TRBJ2-2, with 10 middle bases fitting TRBD1. In nucleotides, the sequence is TGTGCCAGCAGTGACCTGGGGACAGGGGACACCGGGGAGCTGTTTTTT. Protein translation: CASSDLGTGDTGELFF.